This entry is about one T cell receptor (beta chain). These data belong to a study of blood T cell repertoires in COVID-19. For the study at large: PBMCs, B-cell-depleted T cells, or T cells were the source of the cDNA or gDNA that made up the material.

V was shortened by 6 bases and J by 4 bases, with 12 bases between the two germline ends. CDR3 length: 13 amino acids. In germline, CDR1 is ENHRY, CDR2 SYGVKD. Generated by immunoSEQ multiplex PCR, the TCRdb table keeps only in-frame clones and is missing some. The profile covers 250,000 to 350,000 clones, with 90% appearing a single time and 3.5% to 4.5% taken by the ten largest. The material sequenced was PBMCs or T cells enriched from blood (not recorded which). This TCR was recovered from a woman aged 18 to 35 with acute COVID-19. The J gene is TRBJ1-1, the V gene TRBV10-3; D is perhaps TRBD1 (5 bases). The CDR3 nucleotides are TGTGCCATCAGGGCTCGGGGGGGCACTGAAGCTTTCTTT. Its protein is CAIRARGGTEAFF.